There are a few counts of the clone carrying this T cell receptor (beta chain). Its antigen is unidentified. TCR alpha and TCR beta cDNA libraries carrying sample barcodes and UMIs came from 5'RACE with constant-segment primers. TCRdb re-called the 5' RACE reads through MiXCR, storing one row per CDR3 protein. The data contain approximately 250,000 distinct CDR3 sequences, over 15% of them singletons. This sample was taken from a study of T-cell memory formation after mild COVID-19. Looking at the study overall: TCR clusters mostly belonged to single donors. Study results and caveats: Certain responding clones were present in pre-infection memory, suggesting participation of cross-reactive memory. Among clones contracting day 15 to 85, CD4/CD8 was balanced, whereas later expanders leaned CD4+.

Germline CDR1 LGHNA, CDR2 YSLEER. The J segment lost 7 bases and the V segment lost 0 bases, leaving 9 bases of the junction unmatched. The CDR3 contains 16 residues. The V and J genes are TRBV4-3 and TRBJ2-3; 8 bases map to TRBD1. Sequencing was carried out using PBMCs or a T cell subset sorted from them (not recorded which). The origin of this receptor is a man between 18 and 29 years old who had mild COVID-19 (a few samples of this study predate the infection). Cell type and time point are not known. The CDR3 loop is CASSQEKETGAYTQYF. CDR3 in DNA: TGCGCCAGCAGCCAAGAAAAGGAGACAGGGGCTTATACGCAGTATTTT.